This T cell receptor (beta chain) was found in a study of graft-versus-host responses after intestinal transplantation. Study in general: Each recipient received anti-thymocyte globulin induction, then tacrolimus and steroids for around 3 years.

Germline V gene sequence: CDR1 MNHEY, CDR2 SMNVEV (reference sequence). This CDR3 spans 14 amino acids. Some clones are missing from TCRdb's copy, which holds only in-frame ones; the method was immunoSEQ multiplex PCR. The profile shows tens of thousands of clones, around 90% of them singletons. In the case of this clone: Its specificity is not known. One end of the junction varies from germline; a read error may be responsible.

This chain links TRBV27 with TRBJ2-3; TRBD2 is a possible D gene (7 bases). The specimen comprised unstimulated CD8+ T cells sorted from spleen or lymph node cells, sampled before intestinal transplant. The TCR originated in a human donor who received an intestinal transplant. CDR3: CASSLAPQGRETHF. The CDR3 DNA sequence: TGTGCCAGCAGTTTGGCCCCCCAGGGGCGGGAGACTCATTTT.